The 6 T cell receptor beta chains in this list originate from one sample, sequenced in a study of blood T cells in healthy people across ages. The authors ran a second PCR of roughly 6 to 12 cycles using a sample-barcoded 5' primer and a J-beta primer mix. TCRdb reprocessed the 5' RACE reads with MiXCR, giving one entry per CDR3 protein. The repertoire holds 550,000 to 650,000 distinct CDR3 sequences, with about 25% as singletons. The sample also formed part of further work on T cells of mothers and their children.

The sample comprised blood. These TCRs come from a boy under 10 years old in good health.

The chain joins TRBV3-1 to TRBJ1-1; TRBD1 is a possible D gene (5 bases). This CDR3 is 16 amino acids long. The germline CDR1 and CDR2 sequences are LGHDT and YNNKEL (reference sequence). V was cut by 0 bases and J by 0 bases, with 11 bases left in between. CDR3 residues: CASSQEVGRVNTEAFF. For the CDR3, the DNA is TGTGCCAGCAGCCAAGAGGTGGGCAGGGTGAACACTGAAGCTTTCTTT.

This clonotype was detected a few times. The V gene is TRBV5-1, the J gene TRBJ2-3; D is unclear. Germline V lookup: CDR1 SGHRS, CDR2 YFSETQ. The CDR3 is 15 residues long. Trimming took 6 bases from V and 0 from J, leaving 14 bases between them. CDR3 bases: TGCGCCAGCAAGTCATTCACAACTAGCACAGATACGCAGTATTTT. Translation gives CASKSFTTSTDTQYF.

This clonotype was observed a handful of times. The V and J genes are TRBV6-5 and TRBJ2-5, with D perhaps matching TRBD1 (6 bases). The CDR3 sequence is 17 residues long. CDR1 is MNHEY and CDR2 is SVGAGI in the germline V gene. Trimming stripped 0 bases from V and 4 bases from J, with 18 bases between. The CDR3 DNA follows: TGTGCCAGCAGTTACTCGAAGGGGCAGGGGTATCCAGAGACCCAGTACTTC. The encoded protein is CASSYSKGQGYPETQYF.

CDR3: CASSPPSRGQETQYF. The CDR3 DNA follows: TGTGCCAGCAGCCCCCCTTCGCGGGGTCAAGAGACCCAGTACTTC. The chain is built from TRBV7-9 and TRBJ2-5, with D perhaps matching TRBD2 (6 bases). V shed 5 bases and J shed 2 bases, with 15 bases lying between them. Looked up from germline, CDR1 is SEHNR and CDR2 is FQNEAQ (reference sequence). The CDR3 runs 15 residues.

This chain uses TRBV2 with TRBJ2-5, with a tentative D call TRBD2 (5 bases). Trimming shortened V by 7 bases and J by 7 bases, and 16 bases separated the two germline ends. The V gene's germline CDR1 is SNHLY and CDR2 FYNNEI. The CDR3 covers 13 residues. The CDR3 region is CASNPTSRGTQYF. The DNA of the CDR3 is TGTGCCAGCAACCCTACTAGTAGAGGGACCCAGTACTTC.

The chain recombines TRBV12-5 with TRBJ2-1; possible D gene TRBD1, 5 bases. The CDR3 runs to 13 residues. Per germline, CDR1 LGHNT and CDR2 FRNRAP. Deletions cut 6 bases from V and 0 bases from J, with 6 bases between. The CDR3 here is CASGRDSYNEQFF. The CDR3 DNA is TGTGCTAGTGGCAGGGACTCCTACAATGAGCAGTTCTTC. Full variable domain (rest looked up from reference TRBV12-5 and TRBJ2-1): DARVTQTPRHKVTEMGQEVTMRCQPILGHNTVFWYRQTMMQGLELLAYFRNRAPLDDSGMPKDRFSAEMPDATLATLKIQPSEPRDSAVYFCASGRDSYNEQFFGPGTRLTVL.